This TCR beta chain was profiled in a study of neurological immune-mediated disorders. Notes on the study in general: Expansion of TCR clones was greatest in HTLV-1-associated myelopathy and smallest in multiple sclerosis, where it fell below that of healthy controls. The study found no CDR3 amino acid sequences shared by expanded clones across subjects, suggesting private repertoires in all groups.

The cDNA was generated through 5'RACE incorporating 10-nucleotide random UMIs. TCRdb reprocessed the 5' RACE reads with MiXCR, giving one entry per CDR3 protein. Of approximately 46,000 distinct CDR3 sequences detected, about 9.4% appear once; the ten largest clones hold 5.3%. The table lists this clonotype with many counts. Its antigen is not identified. J was trimmed by 3 bases and V by 7 bases; bases with no gene match: 8. There are 15 residues in the CDR3. This TCR derives from a man aged 70 or older with HTLV-1-associated myelopathy (HAM/TSP). The sample comprised PBMCs. The chain recombines TRBV12-3 or TRBV12-4 with TRBJ2-4; 8 bases align to TRBD2. CDR3 amino acids: CASTRGGLDKNIQYF. In DNA, the CDR3 is TGTGCCAGCACCCGGGGGGGTCTTGACAAAAACATTCAGTACTTC.